This T cell receptor (beta chain) is drawn from a study of post-analysis software for immune sequencing data. The wider study: Secondary progressive, relapsing-remitting and progressive-relapsing multiple sclerosis were among the included disease courses.

A note on this clonotype: Its target is unknown.

The length of the CDR3 is 16 residues. The junction had 11 bases not matched to a gene; V was cut back by 0 bases and J by 8 bases. Germline CDR1 and CDR2: SGHRS and YFSETQ. General observations from the study: Those samples that were prepared in the same batch co-clustered strongly by F measure. Significantly lower normalized Chao1 diversity was found in patients with multiple sclerosis relative to controls. TRBV segments more frequent in patients than in controls numbered roughly 5 and included TRBV5-6, TRBV5-1 and TRBV20-1.

Unique molecular identifiers were present in the TCR beta cDNA libraries. With 1 to 10 million T cells as the source, 450,000 to 600,000 cDNA molecules resulted. Using its own MiXCR run on the PCR reads, TCRdb lists one record per CDR3 protein. The profile shows hundreds of thousands of distinct CDR3 sequences, approximately 59% of them singletons. The chain combines TRBV5-1 with TRBJ1-2, with TRBD1 matching 9 bases. Sequencing input: blood. The sequence came from a girl aged 2-10 years with multiple sclerosis. The CDR3 DNA follows: TGCGCCAGCAGCTTGGGACAGGGGGAGCGATCGGAAGGCTACACCTTC. Protein product: CASSLGQGERSEGYTF.